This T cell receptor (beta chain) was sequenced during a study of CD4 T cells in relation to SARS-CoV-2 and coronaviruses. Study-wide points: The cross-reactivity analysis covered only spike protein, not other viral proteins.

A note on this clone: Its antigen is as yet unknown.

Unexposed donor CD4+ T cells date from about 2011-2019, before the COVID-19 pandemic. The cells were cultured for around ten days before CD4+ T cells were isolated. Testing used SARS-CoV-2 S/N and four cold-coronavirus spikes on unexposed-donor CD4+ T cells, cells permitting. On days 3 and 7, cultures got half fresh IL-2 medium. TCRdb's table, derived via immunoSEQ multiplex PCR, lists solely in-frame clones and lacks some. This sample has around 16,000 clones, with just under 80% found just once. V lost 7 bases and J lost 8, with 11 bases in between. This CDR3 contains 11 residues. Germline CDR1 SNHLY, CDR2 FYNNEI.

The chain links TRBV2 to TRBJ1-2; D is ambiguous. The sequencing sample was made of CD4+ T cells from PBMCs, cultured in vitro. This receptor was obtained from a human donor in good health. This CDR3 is CASTPDNGYTF. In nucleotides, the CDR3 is TGTGCCAGCACTCCCGATAACGGCTACACCTTC.